Sequencing of this TCR beta chain was carried out in a study of T cell responses to AZD1222 COVID-19 vaccine. Study context: Second-dose intervals near 4 or 12 weeks were combined.

Only in-frame clones appear in the TCRdb table, and some are missing; sequencing was by immunoSEQ multiplex PCR. The sample shows 130,000 or so clones, 89% of them seen only once. Study outcomes and limitations: The study identified only a handful of AZD1222 recipients as seropositive at baseline.

Per the germline V gene, CDR1 is GTSNPN and CDR2 is SVGIG (reference sequence). CDR3 length: 14 amino acids. V was clipped by 2 bases and J by 4 bases; unmatched bases: 3. On this clone itself: Antigen unknown.

The receptor was derived from an adult in good health. The chain uses TRBV30 and TRBJ2-1; TRBD1 matches 9 bases. Specimen: peripheral blood, collected on day 0 of AZD1222 vaccination. In DNA, the CDR3 is TGTGCCTGGAGTTCGGGACAGGGATACAATGAGCAGTTCTTC. Protein sequence: CAWSSGQGYNEQFF.